This TCR beta chain originates from a study of T-cell reconstitution after alpha-beta-depleted transplantation in children (dated by TCRdb to 2015 to 2016). Background for the entire study: T-cell immune reconstitution after TCRalphabeta/CD19-depleted allogeneic hematopoietic cell transplantation in children was quantitatively tracked in the study by means of TCR repertoire profiling.

Libraries came from PCR. Reads for this sample came from an Illumina HiSeq 2500. To normalize quantification of the TCRbeta repertoire, the TCR libraries were built with molecular barcoding that relied on unique molecular identifiers. The public reads were run again by TCRdb, first through fastp at Q25 and then through MiXCR, and only productive beta chains were kept. CDR3 protein sequences are deduplicated, and each keeps its most common genes and DNA. Present in this sample are some 500,000 distinct CDR3 sequences, approximately 20% of which were seen just once. Approximately 3% of the sample is taken by the ten largest. With respect to this clonotype: It has no known antigen specificity. No qualities accompany the bases; no much larger clone lies one base away.

The source of this sequence is a human donor who donated a stem cell graft to a child with acute lymphoblastic leukemia. The material sequenced was PBMCs from the stem cell graft donor, taken from the stem cell graft.

The CDR3 protein is CASSTRGSGANVLTF. The sequenced DNA: TGTGCCAGTAGTACAAGGGGGTCTGGGGCCAACGTCCTGACTTTC. The sequence links TRBV19 to TRBJ2-6; a weak D assignment points to TRBD1 (6 bases agree). The germline ends are 8 bases apart after V is trimmed by 4 bases and J by 1 base. The germline V gene (reference sequence) provides CDR1 LNHDA and CDR2 SQIVND. Counted from cysteine to phenylalanine, this CDR3 has 15 amino acids. Of the read, only the CDR3 DNA is kept; its 45 bases are in frame from base 1.